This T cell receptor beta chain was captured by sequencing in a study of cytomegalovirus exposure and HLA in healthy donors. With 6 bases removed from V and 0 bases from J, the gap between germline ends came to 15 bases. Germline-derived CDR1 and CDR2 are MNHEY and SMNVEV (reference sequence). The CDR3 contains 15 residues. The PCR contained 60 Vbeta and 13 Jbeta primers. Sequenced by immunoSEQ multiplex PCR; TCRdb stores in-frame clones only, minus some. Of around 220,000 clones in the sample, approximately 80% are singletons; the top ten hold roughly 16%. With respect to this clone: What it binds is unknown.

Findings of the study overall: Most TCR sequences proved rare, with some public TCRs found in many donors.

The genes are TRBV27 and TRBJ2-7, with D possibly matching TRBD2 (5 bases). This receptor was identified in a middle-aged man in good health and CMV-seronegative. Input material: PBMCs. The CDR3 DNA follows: TGTGCCAGCAGATCTCTGGGTGAGGGCTCCTACGAGCAGTACTTC. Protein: CASRSLGEGSYEQYF.